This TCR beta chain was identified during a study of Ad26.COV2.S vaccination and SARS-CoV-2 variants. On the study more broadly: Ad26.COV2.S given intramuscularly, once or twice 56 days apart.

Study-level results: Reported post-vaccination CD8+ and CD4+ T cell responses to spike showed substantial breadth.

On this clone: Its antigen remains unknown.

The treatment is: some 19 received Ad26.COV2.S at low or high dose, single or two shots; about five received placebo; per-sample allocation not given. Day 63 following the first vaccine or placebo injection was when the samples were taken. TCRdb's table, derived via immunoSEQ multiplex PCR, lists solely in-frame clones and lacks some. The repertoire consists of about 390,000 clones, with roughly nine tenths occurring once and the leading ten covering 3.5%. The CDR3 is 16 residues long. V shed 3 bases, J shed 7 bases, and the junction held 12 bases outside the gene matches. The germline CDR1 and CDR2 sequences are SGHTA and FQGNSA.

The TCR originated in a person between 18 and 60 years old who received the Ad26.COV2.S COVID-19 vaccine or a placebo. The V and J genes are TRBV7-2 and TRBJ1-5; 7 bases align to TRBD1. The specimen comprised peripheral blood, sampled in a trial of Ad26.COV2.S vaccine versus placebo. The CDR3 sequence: CASSFSTGKFGQPQHF. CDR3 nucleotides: TGTGCCAGCAGCTTCTCGACAGGGAAGTTCGGGCAGCCCCAGCATTTT. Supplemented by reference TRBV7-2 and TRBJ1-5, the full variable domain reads GAGVSQSPSNKVTEKGKDVELRCDPISGHTALYWYRQSLGQGLEFLIYFQGNSAPDKSGLPSDRFSAERTGGSVSTLTIQRTQQEDSAVYLCASSFSTGKFGQPQHFGDGTRLSIL.